A selection of T cell receptor beta chains follows, all from one sample in a study of radiotherapy plus CTLA-4 blockade in lung cancer. Clones were read by immunoSEQ multiplex PCR, and TCRdb kept only the in-frame ones, dropping some. The data contain some 110,000 clones, approximately 80% of them singletons. This specimen was peripheral blood, taken from a patient treated with radiotherapy plus ipilimumab. These receptors came from a human donor with non-small cell lung cancer who had a partial response to radiotherapy plus ipilimumab. CDR3s include the opening cysteine and the closing phenylalanine or tryptophan.

v_call | cdr3_aa
TRBV5-6 | CASSLAAGVAKNIQYF
TRBV6-5 | CASSQGQTNTGELFF
TRBV2 | CASDLVQETQYF
TRBV28 | CASSPLMGGSSTEAFF
TRBV19 | CASSLAGDHEQYF
TRBV13 | CASSLEWGRGNEQFF
TRBV6-1 | CASAAGGLSNEQFF
TRBV5-1 | CASSAELEETQYF
TRBV5-1 | CASSLGGTLNTEAFF
TRBV7-9 | CASSSGIF
TRBV28 | CASSLFGGSSYEQYF
TRBV6-1 | CASSVTGDDQPQHF
TRBV11-2 | CASSPQGQNTEAFF
TRBV6-4 | CASSDRGGADTQYF
TRBV2 | CASRSRDRDNSPLHF
TRBV9 | CASSVGLASSTDTQYF
TRBV6-1 | CASSGPGQGEYEQYF
TRBV4-1 | CASSQREDTYEQYF
TRBV4-3 | CASSQEGGGRANEQFF
TRBV6-4 | CASSEGLAGGSEQFF
TRBV6-1 | CASRDRPNYGYTF
TRBV5-1 | CASSPLETGNGYTF
TRBV19 | CASSSQGIGAFF
TRBV5-1 | CASSLARDNQPQHF
TRBV5-5 | CASRPHDRAFSGNTIYF
TRBV27 | CASSPPGGNNQPQHF
TRBV7-8 | CASSFAGGIGYGYTF
TRBV7-2 | CASSDGQLDNQPQHF
TRBV10-2 | CASSPTSGYTIYF
TRBV5-6 | CASSLEGTGRIRMGGYTF
TRBV7-9 | CASSPRHKDTQYF
TRBV7-6 | CASSSLKGATEAFF
TRBV27 | CASRLDRAFLNSPLHF
TRBV6-5 | CASSYIGGQGYGYTF
TRBV4-1 | CASSQGSARFETQYF
TRBV10-2 | CASSEGGTTDTQYF
TRBV4-1 | CASSRSPSGTDTQYF
TRBV5-6 | CASSLAGETQYF
TRBV18 | CASSPFGSGNSPLHF
TRBV5-1 | CASSLEGSGGYEQFF
TRBV7-9 | CASSSHSGSSYNEQFF
TRBV15 | CATSRGRSLAGLNEQFF
TRBV5-4 | CASSLPRTGWGGGYTF
TRBV10-3 | CAISTGLAGRDTDTQYF
TRBV30 | CAWSVQLHGYTF
TRBV27 | CASSSRGTHQPQHF
TRBV19 | CASSRPGDMRNQPQHF
TRBV5-1 | CASRGLAGGTDTQYF
TRBV14 | CASSHPTSGRYEQYF
TRBV30 | CAWSVRSGSPQYF
TRBV10-1 | CASGRQGWEQYF
TRBV30 | CAWSFRQALSYNEQFF
TRBV2 | CASSVGLQGNQPQHF
TRBV5-1 | CASSLAGEGNSPLHF
TRBV7-9 | CASSRGQYTDTQYF
TRBV9 | CASSPSGTSGIGETQYF
TRBV2 | CASSEAGKQGAQHF
TRBV5-1 | CASSLVGSQETQYF
TRBV19 | CASFGDRDSYSNQPQHF
TRBV6-5 | CASSHPQGSPDTQYF